This is a list of T cell receptor beta chains from one sample in a study of blood T cells in healthy people across ages. From the 5' RACE reads, TCRdb called clonotypes with MiXCR, one entry per CDR3 protein. The repertoire holds 450,000 to 700,000 distinct CDR3 sequences, with roughly 29% as singletons. Source material: blood. Receptors were obtained from a woman aged 70 to 79 in good health. The conserved cysteine and the conserved F or W are not part of the CDR3 here.

TRBJ2-5 TRBV20-1 SARGDGGTQY
TRBJ1-4 TRBV5-5 ASSLEGTREEKLF
TRBJ1-4 TRBV5-5 ASSLLQGRGKLF
TRBJ1-4 TRBV5-1 ASSLQGVGEKLF
TRBJ2-5 TRBV5-1 ASSLGQGLETQY
TRBJ1-2 TRBV5-1 ASSFGQANYGYT
TRBJ2-2 TRBV24-1 ATSSQGTSNTGEPF
TRBJ1-1 TRBV5-1 ASSWATENTEAF
TRBJ1-1 TRBV29-1 SAEGSMNTEAF
TRBJ2-5 TRBV20-1 SPSPLGQETQY
TRBJ2-1 TRBV6-2/TRBV6-3 ASSTSYRGKNNEQF
TRBJ2-3 TRBV20-1 SALLAGSLITDTQY
TRBJ2-7 TRBV30 AWNVGTGGIMG
TRBJ2-1 TRBV11-2 ASSVKVRGPTYNEQF
TRBJ2-4 TRBV20-1 SASSSGGDKNIQY
- TRBV20-1 SLPNTKKETQY
TRBJ1-2 TRBV28 ASSLPRGQPNYGYT
TRBJ2-4 TRBV7-8 ASSPGDALNIQY
TRBJ1-5 TRBV2 ASSATHSNQPQH
TRBJ2-5 TRBV5-1 ASRRGSGGQETQY
TRBJ1-4 TRBV6-1 ASSRDRSTSGEKLF
TRBJ2-7 TRBV30 AWSVGQGYHEQY
TRBJ2-4 TRBV18 ASSPPGQPAKNIQY
- TRBV18 ASSPNGPLGETQY
TRBJ1-2 TRBV10-3 AISGTDTGYT
TRBJ1-1 TRBV9 ASSVTEGGAEAF
TRBJ2-4 TRBV5-1 ASSPALAGGAQGIQY
TRBJ1-4 TRBV6-1 ASSLTQGTNEKLF
- TRBV5-1 ASSLLGVEQETQY
TRBJ2-5 TRBV20-1 SARPTGLAGPRRETQY
TRBJ2-3 TRBV20-1 SARVPGFLLDTQY
TRBJ2-1 TRBV5-1 ASSLGIADEQF
TRBJ2-2 TRBV28 ASSPTGTTGELF
TRBJ2-7 TRBV29-1 SVTEGYEQY
TRBJ1-1 TRBV6-5 ASSRSGALNTEAF
TRBJ2-7 TRBV6-6 ASSHYEQY
TRBJ2-5 TRBV20-1 SARDWEGQETQY
TRBJ2-5 TRBV6-5 ASSLLPLGDETQY
TRBJ1-6 TRBV3-1 ASSQGTGGGALH
TRBJ1-2 TRBV4-2 ASSRQGTDAGYT
TRBJ1-1 TRBV7-9 ASSSPRDRINMNTEAF